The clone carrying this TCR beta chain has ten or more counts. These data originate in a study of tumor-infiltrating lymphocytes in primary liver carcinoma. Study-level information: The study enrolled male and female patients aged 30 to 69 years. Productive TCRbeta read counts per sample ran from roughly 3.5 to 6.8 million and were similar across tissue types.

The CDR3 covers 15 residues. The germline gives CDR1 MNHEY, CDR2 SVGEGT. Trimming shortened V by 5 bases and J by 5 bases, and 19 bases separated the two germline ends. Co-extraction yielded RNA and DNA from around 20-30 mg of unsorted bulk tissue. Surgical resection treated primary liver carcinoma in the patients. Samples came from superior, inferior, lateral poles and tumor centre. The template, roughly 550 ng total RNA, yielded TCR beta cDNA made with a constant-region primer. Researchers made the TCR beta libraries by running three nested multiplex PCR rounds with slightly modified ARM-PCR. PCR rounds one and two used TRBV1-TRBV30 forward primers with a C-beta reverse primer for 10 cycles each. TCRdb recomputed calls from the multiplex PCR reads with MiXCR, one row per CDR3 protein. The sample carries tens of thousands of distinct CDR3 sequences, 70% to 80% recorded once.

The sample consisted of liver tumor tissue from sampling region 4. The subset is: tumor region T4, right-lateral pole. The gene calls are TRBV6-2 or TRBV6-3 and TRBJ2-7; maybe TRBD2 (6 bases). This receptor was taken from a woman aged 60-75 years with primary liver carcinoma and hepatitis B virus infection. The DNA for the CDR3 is TGTGCCAGCAGTCAGGAGGGGTTATCCACCCACGAGCAGTACTTC. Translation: CASSQEGLSTHEQYF.